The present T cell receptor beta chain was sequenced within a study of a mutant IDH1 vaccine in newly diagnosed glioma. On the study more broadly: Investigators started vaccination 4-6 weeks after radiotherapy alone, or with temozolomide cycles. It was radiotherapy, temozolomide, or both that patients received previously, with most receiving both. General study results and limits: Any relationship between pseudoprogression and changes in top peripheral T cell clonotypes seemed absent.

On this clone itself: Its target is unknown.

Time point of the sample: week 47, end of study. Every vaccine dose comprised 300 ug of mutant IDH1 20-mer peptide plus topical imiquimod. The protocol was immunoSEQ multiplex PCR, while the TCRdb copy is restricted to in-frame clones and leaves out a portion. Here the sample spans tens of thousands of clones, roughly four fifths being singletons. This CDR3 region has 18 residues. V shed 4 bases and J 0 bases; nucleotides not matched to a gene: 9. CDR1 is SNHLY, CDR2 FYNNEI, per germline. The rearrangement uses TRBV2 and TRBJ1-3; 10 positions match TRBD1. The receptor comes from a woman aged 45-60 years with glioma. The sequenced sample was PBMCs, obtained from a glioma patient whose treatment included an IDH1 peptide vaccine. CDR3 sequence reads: CASSGPTGGIFSGNTIYF. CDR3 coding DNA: TGTGCCAGCAGTGGTCCGACAGGGGGCATTTTCTCTGGAAACACCATATATTTT.